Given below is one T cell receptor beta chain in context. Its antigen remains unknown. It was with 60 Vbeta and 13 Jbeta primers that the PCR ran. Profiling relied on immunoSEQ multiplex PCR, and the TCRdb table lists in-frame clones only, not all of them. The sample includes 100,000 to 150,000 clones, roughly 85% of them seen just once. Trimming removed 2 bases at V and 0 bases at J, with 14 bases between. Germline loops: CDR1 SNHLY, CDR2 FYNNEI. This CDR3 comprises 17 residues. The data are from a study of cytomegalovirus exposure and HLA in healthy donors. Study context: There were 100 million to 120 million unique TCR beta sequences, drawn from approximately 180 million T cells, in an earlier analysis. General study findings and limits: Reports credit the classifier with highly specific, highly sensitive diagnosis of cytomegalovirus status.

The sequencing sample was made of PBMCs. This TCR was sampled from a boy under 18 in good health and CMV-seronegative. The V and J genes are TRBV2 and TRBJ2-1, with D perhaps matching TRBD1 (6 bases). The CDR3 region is CASSEWGRPSSYNEQFF. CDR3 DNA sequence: TGTGCCAGCAGTGAATGGGGGCGACCAAGCTCCTACAATGAGCAGTTCTTC.